The source of this T cell receptor beta chain is a study of beta chain features in type 1 diabetes. Study details: Age, gender and cell yields were alike across patients and healthy donors.

One heparinised draw of blood, averaging about 110 mL, came from each donor. For this clone: Its matching antigen is unknown.

All of the isolated RNA was reverse transcribed, so expressed TCRB transcripts were sequenced. Mean read depth for naive, central memory and regulatory T cell samples was around 3.8 million reads. Data came from immunoSEQ multiplex PCR; TCRdb stores just in-frame clones and leaves some out. The sample records some 140,000 clones, 7.5% to 9.5% being singletons. Overall study findings and caveats: Small HLA sub-analyses could not settle whether HLA shapes TCRB rearrangement. Moderately but significantly shorter TCRB CDR3s were found in Type 1 diabetes patients in all four CD4+ subsets.

Trimming left V 9 bases short and J 2 bases short, with 17 bases between. The CDR3 spans 14 residues. Germline V gives CDR1 SGDLS, CDR2 YYNGEE. Sequences were obtained from central memory CD4+ T cells from blood. The V gene is TRBV9, the J gene TRBJ2-5; weak D call: TRBD1 (6 bases). This TCR derives from a man aged 30 to 45 with type 1 diabetes. CDR3 protein: CATNYPGTQETQYF. CDR3 DNA sequence: TGTGCCACCAACTACCCCGGGACACAAGAGACCCAGTACTTC. The whole variable domain, remainder taken from reference TRBV9 and TRBJ2-5, is DSGVTQTPKHLITATGQRVTLRCSPRSGDLSVYWYQQSLDQGLQFLIQYYNGEERAKGNILERFSAQQFPDLHSELNLSSLELGDSALYFCATNYPGTQETQYFGPGTRLLVL.